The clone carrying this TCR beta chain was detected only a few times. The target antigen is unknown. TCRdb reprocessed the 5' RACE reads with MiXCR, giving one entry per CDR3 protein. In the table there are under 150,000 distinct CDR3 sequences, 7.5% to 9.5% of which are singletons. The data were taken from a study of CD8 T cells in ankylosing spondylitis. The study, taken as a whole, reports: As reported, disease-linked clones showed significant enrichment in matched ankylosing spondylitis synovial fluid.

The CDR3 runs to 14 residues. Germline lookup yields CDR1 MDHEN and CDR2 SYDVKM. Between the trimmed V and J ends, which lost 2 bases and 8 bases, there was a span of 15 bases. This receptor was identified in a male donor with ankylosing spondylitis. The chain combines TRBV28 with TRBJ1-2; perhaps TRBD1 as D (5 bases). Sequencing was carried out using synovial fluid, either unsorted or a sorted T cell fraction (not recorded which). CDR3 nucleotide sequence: TGTGCCAGCAGTTTACCCCGACAGCCAAACGGCTACACCTTC. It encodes CASSLPRQPNGYTF.